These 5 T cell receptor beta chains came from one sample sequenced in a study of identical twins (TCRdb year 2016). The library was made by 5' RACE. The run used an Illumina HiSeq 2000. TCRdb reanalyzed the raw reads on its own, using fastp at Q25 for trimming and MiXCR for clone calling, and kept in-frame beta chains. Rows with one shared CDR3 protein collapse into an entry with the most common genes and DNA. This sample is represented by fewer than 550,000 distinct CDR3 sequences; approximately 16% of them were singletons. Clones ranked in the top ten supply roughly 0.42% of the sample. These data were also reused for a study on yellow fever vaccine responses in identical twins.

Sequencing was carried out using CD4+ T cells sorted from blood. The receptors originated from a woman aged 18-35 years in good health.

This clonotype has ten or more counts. CDR3 residues: CASSYGGRSDFETQYF. Written as DNA, the CDR3 is TGTGCCAGCAGTTACGGGGGACGGTCAGACTTTGAGACCCAGTACTTC. The rearrangement uses TRBV6-5 and TRBJ2-5; D is perhaps TRBD1 or TRBD2 (5 bases each). The germline gives CDR1 MNHEY, CDR2 SVGAGI. This CDR3 is 16 amino acids long. Trimming shortened V by 2 bases and J by 5 bases, and 18 bases separated the two germline ends.

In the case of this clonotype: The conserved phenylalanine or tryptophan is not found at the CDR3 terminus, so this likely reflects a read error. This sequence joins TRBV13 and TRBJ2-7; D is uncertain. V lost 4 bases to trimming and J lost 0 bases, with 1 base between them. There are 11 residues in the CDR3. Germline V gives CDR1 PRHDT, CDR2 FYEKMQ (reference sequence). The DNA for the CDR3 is TGTGCCAGCAGCTCCTCCTACGAGCAGTACCTC. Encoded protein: CASSSSYEQYL.

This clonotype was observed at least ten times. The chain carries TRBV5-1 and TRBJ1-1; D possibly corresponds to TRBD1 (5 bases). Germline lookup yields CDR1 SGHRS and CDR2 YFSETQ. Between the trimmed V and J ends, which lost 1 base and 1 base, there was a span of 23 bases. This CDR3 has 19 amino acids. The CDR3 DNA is TGCGCCAGCAGCTTGTCCCCCCCGAGGCCGCCCGGGGGGAACACTGAAGCTTTCTTT. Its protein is CASSLSPPRPPGGNTEAFF. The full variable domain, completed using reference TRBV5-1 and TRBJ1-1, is KAGVTQTPRYLIKTRGQQVTLSCSPISGHRSVSWYQQTPGQGLQFLFEYFSETQRNKGNFPGRFSGRQFSNSRSEMNVSTLELGDSALYLCASSLSPPRPPGGNTEAFFGQGTRLTVV.

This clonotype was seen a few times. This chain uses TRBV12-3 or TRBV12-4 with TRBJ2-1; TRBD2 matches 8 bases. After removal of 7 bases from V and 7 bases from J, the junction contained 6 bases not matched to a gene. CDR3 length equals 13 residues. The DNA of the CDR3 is TGTGCCAGCACCAAGCGGGAGTGGAATGAGCAGTTCTTC. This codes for CASTKREWNEQFF.

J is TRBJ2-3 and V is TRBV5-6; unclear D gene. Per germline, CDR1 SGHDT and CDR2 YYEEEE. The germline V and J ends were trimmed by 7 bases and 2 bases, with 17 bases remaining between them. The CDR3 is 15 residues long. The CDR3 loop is CASSRPTGNTDTQYF. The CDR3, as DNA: TGTGCCAGCTCGCGCCCGACCGGAAACACAGATACGCAGTATTTT.